This T cell receptor (beta chain) was obtained from a study of T cell repertoires in cytomegalovirus infection. Study-level background: CMV epitopes that were recently identified and HLA-C-restricted were used alongside well-studied HLA-B-restricted ones. Signatures in public TCR beta sequences pointed to both CMV infection and matching HLA type.

TCRdb independently ran MiXCR on the reads; one entry per CDR3 protein. The table has some 120,000 distinct CDR3 sequences, around 30% seen once. This clonotype was seen a few times. Its antigen is not known. Findings and caveats of the study: Carriers of CMV and the relevant HLA type were discriminated by public TCR beta frequency. The ex vivo response showed dominance by HLA-C-restricted CMV-specific TCR beta clonotypes.

The CDR3 has 15 amino acids. Unmatched junction bases numbered 11, after V lost 5 bases and J lost 8 bases. Germline lookup yields CDR1 MNHEY and CDR2 SMNVEV (reference sequence). Here the sequenced sample was CD8+ T cells from cultured PBMCs, taken from culture after CMV antigen stimulation. The chain combines TRBV27 with TRBJ1-4, with 7 bases lining up with TRBD1. The source of this sequence is a human donor in good health (CMV status not recorded). Some clones in this sample may be carry-over from other donors' samples. The CDR3, as DNA: TGTGCCAGCAGTATCTCAAAGGGGGCGCAAGAAAAACTGTTTTTT. Its translation is CASSISKGAQEKLFF.